The clone carrying this T cell receptor beta chain was detected once. CDR3 length: 14 amino acids. V shed 0 bases and J shed 2 bases, with 9 bases lying between them. The germline V gene has CDR1 SGHDT and CDR2 YYEEEE. This entry belongs to a study of OX40 agonist ivuxolimab in advanced cancers. Some clones are missing from TCRdb's copy, which holds only in-frame ones; the method was immunoSEQ multiplex PCR. Here the sample spans about 100,000 clones, about nine tenths being singletons. The TCR sequence derives from an adult with an advanced solid tumor such as melanoma, head and neck, liver or kidney cancer. The genes are TRBV5-6 and TRBJ2-7; D is ambiguous. This sample comprised CD4+ or CD8+ T cells sorted from blood, obtained in a trial of the OX40 agonist ivuxolimab. The CDR3 DNA reads as TGTGCCAGCAGCTTGGTCGTGCAGCCCTACGAGCAGTACTTC. This translates into CASSLVVQPYEQYF. The entire variable domain, with the rest obtained from reference TRBV5-6 and TRBJ2-7, is as follows: DAGVTQSPTHLIKTRGQQVTLRCSPKSGHDTVSWYQQALGQGPQFIFQYYEEEERQRGNFPDRFSGHQFPNYSSELNVNALLLGDSALYLCASSLVVQPYEQYFGPGTRLTVT.